The 13 T cell receptor beta chains presented below share a single source sample, sequenced in a study of cytomegalovirus exposure and HLA in healthy donors. Sequencing was performed with immunoSEQ multiplex PCR; in TCRdb, only in-frame clones are kept and a portion is missing. The sample yields roughly 200,000 clones, approximately 86% seen once. Sample: PBMCs. These receptors all come from a young man in good health and CMV-seropositive.

The rearrangement uses TRBV20-1 and TRBJ2-7; tentative D call: TRBD2 (5 bases). The V end was cut by 7 bases, the J end by 6 bases, with 13 bases between. Germline CDR1 is DFQATT and CDR2 is SNEGSKA (reference sequence). The CDR3 runs to 11 residues. CDR3 protein: CSGGSHPEQYF. Here the CDR3 DNA reads TGCAGTGGAGGGAGTCATCCCGAGCAGTACTTC.

This chain connects TRBV27 to TRBJ2-1; TRBD2 matches 10 bases. The CDR3 spans 21 residues. Losses at the gene ends were 6 bases for V and 5 bases for J; bases not matched to a gene: 25. Germline values: CDR1 MNHEY, CDR2 SMNVEV (reference sequence). The CDR3 DNA reads as TGTGCCAGCAGCGTCCACAGGGTCCTAGCGGGAGTACCGACCATAAACAATGAGCAGTTCTTC. This translates into CASSVHRVLAGVPTINNEQFF.

The rearrangement joins TRBV15 to TRBJ1-4; D is uncertain. V was pared by 0 bases and J by 5 bases, with 10 bases between. This CDR3 is 15 amino acids long. Germline V gene data show CDR1 as LNHNV and CDR2 as YYDKDF (reference sequence). The CDR3 reads CATSRENIENEKLFF. The CDR3 DNA follows: TGTGCCACCAGCAGAGAAAACATTGAAAATGAAAAACTGTTTTTT.

The chain employs TRBV30 and TRBJ1-4; D uncertain. CDR1 and CDR2 (germline): GTSNPN, SVGIG (reference sequence). The V gene lost 8 bases and the J gene lost 13 bases, with 23 bases spanning the gap. There are 13 residues in the CDR3. This CDR3 is CAGVERSTWRLFF. CDR3 nucleotide sequence: TGTGCCGGGGTGGAGAGATCCACATGGAGACTGTTTTTT.

The chain uses TRBV6-5 and TRBJ1-1; weak D call: TRBD1 (6 bases). From germline, CDR1 is MNHEY and CDR2 SVGAGI. With 0 bases removed from V and 3 bases from J, the gap between germline ends came to 11 bases. This CDR3 has 15 residues. The CDR3 spells CASSYSGGLYTEAFF. In DNA, the CDR3 is TGTGCCAGCAGTTACTCGGGGGGCCTCTACACTGAAGCTTTCTTT.

This chain uses TRBV7-2 with TRBJ2-7; 11 nucleotides agree with TRBD2. V trimming: 1 base; J trimming: 0 bases; junction bases outside the gene matches: 5. The germline V gene has CDR1 SGHTA and CDR2 FQGNSA. The CDR3 consists of 17 residues. In DNA form, the CDR3 reads TGTGCCAGCAGCTTAGTCCCACTAGCGGGAGTCTCCTACGAGCAGTACTTC. It translates to CASSLVPLAGVSYEQYF.

The genes are TRBV30 and TRBJ1-6; no firm D call. This CDR3 spans 16 amino acids. The germline V and J ends were trimmed by 3 bases and 4 bases, with 16 bases remaining between them. Per germline, CDR1 GTSNPN and CDR2 SVGIG (reference sequence). Written as DNA, the CDR3 is TGTGCCTGGAGGGGTGGTCCGGGATCTTATAATTCACCCCTCCACTTT. Translating it yields CAWRGGPGSYNSPLHF.

This chain uses TRBV4-3 with TRBJ2-1; maybe TRBD2 (5 bases). The V gene lost 0 bases and the J gene lost 9 bases, with 18 bases spanning the gap. The germline V gene has CDR1 LGHNA and CDR2 YSLEER. The CDR3 loop spans 16 amino acids. For the CDR3, the DNA is TGCGCCAGCAGCCAAGATCGTAACCGGAGGTACGGTGAGCAGTTCTTC. Its protein product is CASSQDRNRRYGEQFF.

The J gene is TRBJ2-3, the V gene TRBV28; D unresolved. The V and J ends lost 6 bases and 8 bases respectively, with 12 bases between them. Germline V gene data show CDR1 as MDHEN and CDR2 as SYDVKM. This CDR3 has 12 amino acids. DNA of the CDR3: TGTGCCAGCAGCCTAGGGTGGGGTACGCAGTATTTT. It translates to CASSLGWGTQYF. Combining the CDR3 with reference TRBV28 and TRBJ2-3 gives the whole variable domain DVKVTQSSRYLVKRTGEKVFLECVQDMDHENMFWYRQDPGLGLRLIYFSYDVKMKEKGDIPEGYSVSREKKERFSLILESASTNQTSMYLCASSLGWGTQYFGPGTRLTVL.

The chain joins TRBV11-2 to TRBJ2-1; 10 bases are shared with TRBD2. Germline lookup yields CDR1 SGHAT and CDR2 FQNNGV. The CDR3 consists of 15 residues. Losses at the gene ends were 3 bases for V and 7 bases for J; bases not matched to a gene: 6. As DNA, the CDR3 is TGTGCCAGCAGCTTGCTAGCGGGAGTTTGGAATGAGCAGTTCTTC. It is translated as CASSLLAGVWNEQFF.

The V gene is TRBV6-6, the J gene TRBJ1-5; 10 nucleotides match TRBD1. V lost 5 bases, J lost 5 bases, and 9 bases stayed unmatched. From germline, CDR1 is MNHNY and CDR2 SVGAGI (reference sequence). The CDR3 spans 16 residues. The CDR3 nucleotides are TGTGCCAGCAGTCAGAGACAGGGGGCGTTGGATCAGCCCCAGCATTTT. This encodes CASSQRQGALDQPQHF.

The chain uses TRBV6-1 and TRBJ1-1; possible D gene TRBD1, 5 bases. This CDR3 region has 14 residues. Germline-derived CDR1 and CDR2 are MNHNS and SASEGT. Trimming took 5 bases from V and 4 from J, leaving 14 bases between them. In DNA form, the CDR3 reads TGTGCCAGCAGTCCGGGACCTTCGAGCACTGAAGCTTTCTTT. Translation gives CASSPGPSSTEAFF.

CDR3 loop: CASSLESYVNTEAFF. In DNA, the CDR3 is TGTGCCAGCAGCTTGGAGTCCTATGTGAACACTGAAGCTTTCTTT. The chain links TRBV5-6 to TRBJ1-1, with D hard to call. The CDR3 runs 15 residues. Between the trimmed V and J ends, which lost 0 bases and 0 bases, there was a span of 9 bases. Germline assignment: CDR1 SGHDT and CDR2 YYEEEE.